This T cell receptor (beta chain) is from a study of T cells after somatic rescue of genetic block. Here immunoSEQ multiplex PCR was the method, and the copy in TCRdb shows in-frame clones only, minus some. The data hold 68,000 or so clones, with about 90% observed a single time. From germline, CDR1 is SGDLS and CDR2 YYNGEE. V shed 0 bases and J 7 bases; nucleotides not matched to a gene: 6. This CDR3 is built from 16 residues. Material for sequencing was peripheral blood mononuclear cells (PBMCs). The gene calls are TRBV9 and TRBJ2-1; 11 nucleotides match TRBD2. This receptor was identified in a man in his forties or fifties. The CDR3 is CASSVAIAGGLNEQFF. CDR3 sequence (DNA): TGTGCCAGCAGCGTAGCTATAGCGGGGGGGCTTAATGAGCAGTTCTTC.